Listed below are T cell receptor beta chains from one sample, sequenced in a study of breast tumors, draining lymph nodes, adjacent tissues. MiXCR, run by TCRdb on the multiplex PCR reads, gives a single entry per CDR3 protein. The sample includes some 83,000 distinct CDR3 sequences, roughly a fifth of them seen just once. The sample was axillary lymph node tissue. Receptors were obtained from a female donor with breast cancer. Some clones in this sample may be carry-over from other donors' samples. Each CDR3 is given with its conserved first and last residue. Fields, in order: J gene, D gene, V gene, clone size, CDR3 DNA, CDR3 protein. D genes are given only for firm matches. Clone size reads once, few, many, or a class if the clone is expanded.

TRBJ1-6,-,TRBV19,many,TGTGCCAGTGGGGCCACGGGGTCCTATAATTCACCCCTCCACTTT,CASGATGSYNSPLHF
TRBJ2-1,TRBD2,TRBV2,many,TGTGCCACCAGGGGCGGTAGCGGGACCAACAATGAGCAGTTCTTC,CATRGGSGTNNEQFF
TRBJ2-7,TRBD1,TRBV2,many,TGTGCCAGCACTCGTCGACAGGGAGCCTACGAGCAGTACTTC,CASTRRQGAYEQYF
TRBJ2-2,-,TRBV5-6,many,TGTGCCAGCAGCTTGGGCGGGTTGGACGGGGAGCTGTTTTTT,CASSLGGLDGELFF
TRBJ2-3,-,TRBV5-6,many,TGTGCCAGCAGCTTGGGACAGATAAGCACAGATACGCAGTATTTT,CASSLGQISTDTQYF
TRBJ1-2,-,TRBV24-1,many,TGTGCCACCAGTGATTTGTTTGGTGTTGGCTACACCTTC,CATSDLFGVGYTF
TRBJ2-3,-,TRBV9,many,TGTGCCAGCAGCGTTGCCCCTAGCACAGATACGCAGTATTTT,CASSVAPSTDTQYF
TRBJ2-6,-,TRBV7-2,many,TGCGCCAGCAGCCCGGGCTCTGGGGCCAACGTCCTGACTTTC,CASSPGSGANVLTF
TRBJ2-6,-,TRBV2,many,TGTGCCAGCAGTGGGAAGGCTGGGGCCAACGTCCTGACTTTC,CASSGKAGANVLTF
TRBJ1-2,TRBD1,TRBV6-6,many,TGTGCCAGCAGTTCACGGACAGGGGAAGGCTACACCTTC,CASSSRTGEGYTF